Each of the 5 T cell receptor beta chains below was sequenced from the same sample in a study of cytomegalovirus exposure and HLA in healthy donors. The PCR used 60 Vbeta and 13 Jbeta primers. Sequencing used immunoSEQ multiplex PCR; TCRdb keeps in-frame clones, though not all of them. The data contain around 130,000 clones, around 84% of them singletons. Sequencing was carried out using PBMCs. The receptor set was obtained from a woman under 30 in good health and CMV-seropositive.

In its sample, this clone was seen once. The chain joins TRBV7-3 to TRBJ1-2; D is uncertain. Germline CDR1 reads SGHTA; CDR2 reads FQGTGA. V was clipped by 2 bases and J by 9 bases, with 16 bases between them. The CDR3 is made up of 14 amino acids. CDR3 nucleotide sequence: TGTGCCAGCAGCTTAGTGGAGCAGCCTACCAGCTACACCTTC. Its protein product is CASSLVEQPTSYTF.

V is TRBV19 and J is TRBJ1-5; 8 bases map to TRBD1. Germline CDR1 is LNHDA and CDR2 is SQIVND (reference sequence). With 4 bases clipped from V and 6 bases from J, the junction kept 8 bases outside the gene matches. The CDR3 runs to 15 residues. As DNA, the CDR3 is TGTGCCAGTAGTAGATTAACCGGGACAGGTCAGCCCCAGCATTTT. It encodes CASSRLTGTGQPQHF.

Comments on this clone: This sample also contains other DNA sequences that code for the same CDR3. V usage is TRBV5-1 and J usage is TRBJ2-3; tentatively, D is TRBD2 (5 bases). CDR3 length equals 13 residues. The germline V gene encodes CDR1 SGHRS and CDR2 YFSETQ. The V end was cut by 0 bases, the J end by 5 bases, with 7 bases between. CDR3 in DNA: TGCGCCAGCAGCTTGGCCGGAGGAGATACGCAGTATTTT. This codes for CASSLAGGDTQYF.

The gene calls are TRBV5-4 and TRBJ2-5, with TRBD1 matching over 7 bases. The V segment lost 5 bases and the J segment 5 bases; nucleotides outside the gene matches: 9. This CDR3 spans 14 amino acids. Germline V gives CDR1 SGHNT, CDR2 YYREEE (reference sequence). The CDR3 protein is CASSSGTEFETQYF. The CDR3 DNA reads TGTGCCAGCAGTTCCGGGACAGAGTTTGAGACCCAGTACTTC.

The chain employs TRBV6-4 and TRBJ2-3; the match to TRBD2 covers 10 bases. The CDR3 totals 15 residues. The germline CDR1 and CDR2 sequences are MRHNA and SNTAGT. J lost 3 bases, V lost 4 bases, and 4 bases had no gene match. Written as DNA, the CDR3 is TGTGCCAGCAGTGGGTCGGGACTAGCGACAGATACGCAGTATTTT. Translated, it gives CASSGSGLATDTQYF.